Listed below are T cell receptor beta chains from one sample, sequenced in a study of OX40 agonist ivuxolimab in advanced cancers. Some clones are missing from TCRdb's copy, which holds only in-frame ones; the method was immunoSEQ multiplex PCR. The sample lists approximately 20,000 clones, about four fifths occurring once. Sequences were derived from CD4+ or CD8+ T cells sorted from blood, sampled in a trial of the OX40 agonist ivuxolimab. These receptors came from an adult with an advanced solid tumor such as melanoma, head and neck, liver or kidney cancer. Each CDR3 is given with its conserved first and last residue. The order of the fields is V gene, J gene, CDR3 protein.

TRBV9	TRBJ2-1	CASSVADGSSYNEQFF
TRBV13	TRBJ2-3	CASSSQRGGTDTQYF
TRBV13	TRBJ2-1	CASSLAGTPINEQFF
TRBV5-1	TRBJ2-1	CASSLNRDYNEQFF
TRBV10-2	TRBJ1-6	CASSERGAENSPLHF
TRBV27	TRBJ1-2	CASSSDRVGYGYTF
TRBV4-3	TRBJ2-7	CASSQGVGGGPLYF
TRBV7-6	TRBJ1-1	CASSLNGGRGEAFF
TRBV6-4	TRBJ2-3	CASSPGTGGTDTQYF
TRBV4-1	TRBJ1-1	CASSQDPTGGTEAFF